This T cell receptor (beta chain) was recovered during a study of CD8+ T cells in alopecia areata. Investigators isolated RNA and reverse transcribed it into cDNA to act as the sequencing template. Sequencing used immunoSEQ multiplex PCR; TCRdb keeps in-frame clones, though not all of them. Of approximately 160,000 clones listed, less than 70% were seen once; the top ten hold approximately 15%. There are 15 residues in the CDR3. Germline loops: CDR1 WSHSY, CDR2 SAAADI. J was trimmed by 7 bases and V by 2 bases; bases with no gene match: 7. Findings and caveats of the study: Scalp clonality and expanded CD8+ clones among the top 100 were significantly decreased by tofacitinib. Compared with normal scalp, lesional scalp had higher clonality and more expanded CD8+ clones. Relative to mice, TCR sharing across patients was less clear, a difference possibly HLA-related.

Treatment here: oral pan-JAK inhibitor, 5-10 mg twice daily. Lesional scalp tissue (obtained by punch biopsy) and peripheral blood were collected from alopecia areata patients. This clone was observed a handful of times. Antigen: not known. This clonotype originated in a human donor with alopecia areata. The specimen comprised CD4+ T cells sorted from blood, sampled at week 24, from a patient treated with tofacitinib. The chain uses TRBV10-2 and TRBJ2-2, with TRBD1 identical over 7 bases. CDR3 bases: TGCGCCAGCAGTGAGCCTACAGGGGCGGGCGGGGAGCTGTTTTTT. Translated, it gives CASSEPTGAGGELFF.